The 26 T cell receptor beta chains reported below all come from one sample, sequenced in a study of blood T cell repertoires in COVID-19. The repertoire was sequenced with immunoSEQ multiplex PCR; TCRdb's copy has only in-frame clones and lacks some. Of some 160,000 clones in the sample, roughly 90% were seen once. Sequenced: peripheral blood. The origin of the receptors is a woman aged 70 to 79 with acute or convalescent COVID-19.

V usage is TRBV7-2 and J usage is TRBJ2-3; possible D gene TRBD2, 6 bases. CDR3 size: 14 residues. V shed 4 bases and J shed 2 bases, with 10 bases lying between them. Per germline, CDR1 SGHTA and CDR2 FQGNSA. The CDR3: CASSSLALTDTQYF. Written as DNA, the CDR3 is TGTGCCAGCAGCTCACTAGCCCTCACAGATACGCAGTATTTT.

The V call is TRBV24-1, the J call TRBJ1-5; D gene ambiguous. The CDR3 consists of 14 residues. The ends were cut back, 2 bases at V and 6 bases at J, with 10 bases in the middle. Germline loops: CDR1 KGHDR, CDR2 SFDVKD. The CDR3 DNA sequence: TGTGCCACCAGTGATTCCACTTCTTTTCAGCCCCAGCATTTT. Protein: CATSDSTSFQPQHF.

The genes are TRBV5-4 and TRBJ2-7; 15 bases are shared with TRBD2. Trimming at V came to 4 bases and at J to 9 bases, leaving 2 bases not matched to a gene. The CDR3 loop spans 13 amino acids. Germline V gives CDR1 SGHNT, CDR2 YYREEE (reference sequence). CDR3 nucleotide sequence: TGTGCCAGCAGCCCGGGACTAGCGGGGGGGCAGTACTTC. As protein: CASSPGLAGGQYF.

The chain employs TRBV2 and TRBJ1-2, with D unclear. Trimming removed 4 bases from V and 4 bases from J, with 10 bases in between. The CDR3 spans 13 residues. The germline gives CDR1 SNHLY, CDR2 FYNNEI. CDR3 sequence reads: CASSVGERYGYTF. CDR3 coding DNA: TGTGCCAGCAGTGTCGGGGAACGCTATGGCTACACCTTC.

The chain links TRBV7-6 to TRBJ2-2; the match to TRBD1 covers 7 bases. Germline V gives CDR1 SGHVS, CDR2 FNYEAQ. CDR3 size: 16 residues. V shed 1 base, J shed 5 bases, and the junction held 7 bases outside the gene matches. In nucleotides, the CDR3 is TGTGCCAGCAGCTTAGAACACAGGGGTGGTACCGGGGAGCTGTTTTTT. Amino acids: CASSLEHRGGTGELFF.

This chain joins TRBV6-5 and TRBJ1-5; 8 bases match TRBD1. Germline V gives CDR1 MNHEY, CDR2 SVGAGI. J gave up 3 bases and V 5 bases, and 6 bases lay outside the gene matches. The CDR3 is 15 amino acids. Here the CDR3 reads CASSPGTGLNQPQHF. CDR3 nucleotide sequence: TGTGCCAGCAGTCCCGGGACAGGACTCAATCAGCCCCAGCATTTT.

The rearrangement uses TRBV6-1 and TRBJ1-1; D is uncertain. Germline CDR1 reads MNHNS; CDR2 reads SASEGT. The germline V and J ends were trimmed by 3 bases and 6 bases, with 11 bases remaining between them. The CDR3 length is 13 residues. This chain's CDR3 is CASSENREAEAFF. For the CDR3, the DNA is TGTGCCAGCAGTGAGAACAGAGAAGCTGAAGCTTTCTTT.

The chain joins TRBV4-3 to TRBJ2-3; D is uncertain. CDR3 length equals 13 residues. V gave up 1 base and J gave up 5 bases, with 7 bases separating them. Germline values: CDR1 LGHNA, CDR2 YSLEER. This CDR3 is CASSQVSGDTQYF. The CDR3 DNA is TGCGCCAGCAGCCAAGTCTCAGGAGATACGCAGTATTTT.

In its sample, this clone was seen once. The V gene is TRBV19, the J gene TRBJ2-7, with 11 bases matching TRBD2. V dropped 5 bases and J dropped 5; count of bases not matched to a gene: 11. The CDR3 consists of 16 residues. Germline V gene sequence: CDR1 LNHDA, CDR2 SQIVND (reference sequence). The CDR3 loop reads CASSVERLAGTHEQYF. DNA for the CDR3: TGTGCCAGTAGTGTTGAACGACTAGCGGGGACCCACGAGCAGTACTTC.

This clone was seen just once. The genes are TRBV2 and TRBJ1-5; a weak D match, TRBD1 (5 bases). The CDR3 runs to 12 residues. Germline V gene sequence: CDR1 SNHLY, CDR2 FYNNEI. Deletions cut 2 bases from V and 7 bases from J, with 6 bases between. Here the CDR3 DNA reads TGTGCCAGCAGTGAAAAGGGGCAGCCCCAGCATTTT. Its protein product is CASSEKGQPQHF.

The V gene is TRBV4-3, the J gene TRBJ2-7, with a weak D call TRBD1 (6 bases). Germline V lookup: CDR1 LGHNA, CDR2 YSLEER. Trimming removed 3 bases from V and 1 base from J, with 10 bases in between. The CDR3 is 14 amino acids. This CDR3 is CASSHPDSSYEQYF. DNA for the CDR3: TGCGCCAGCAGCCACCCGGACAGTTCCTACGAGCAGTACTTC.

This chain connects TRBV7-2 to TRBJ1-5; weak D call: TRBD1 (6 bases). The CDR3 covers 15 residues. V lost 3 bases and J 0 bases, leaving 9 bases between the germline ends. Looked up from germline, CDR1 is SGHTA and CDR2 is FQGNSA. The CDR3 sequence: CASSLGALSNQPQHF. CDR3 nucleotide sequence: TGTGCCAGCAGCTTGGGGGCCCTTAGCAATCAGCCCCAGCATTTT.

The CDR3 loop reads CASSLEGGAGTQYF. CDR3 sequence (DNA): TGTGCCAGCAGCTTAGAAGGGGGGGCCGGTACGCAGTATTTT. The rearrangement joins TRBV7-2 to TRBJ2-3; D perhaps matches TRBD2 (7 bases). The CDR3 is 14 residues long. Trimming took 1 base from V and 8 from J, leaving 13 bases between them. Germline CDR1 is SGHTA and CDR2 is FQGNSA.

The rearrangement links TRBV19 to TRBJ1-1; D gene ambiguous. Germline values: CDR1 LNHDA, CDR2 SQIVND (reference sequence). The V gene lost 3 bases and the J gene lost 2 bases, with 7 bases spanning the gap. CDR3 size: 13 residues. In DNA form, the CDR3 reads TGTGCCAGTAGTATGGCGGTTAACACTGAAGCTTTCTTT. It specifies CASSMAVNTEAFF.

The rearrangement joins TRBV19 to TRBJ1-2; 7 nucleotides match TRBD1. This CDR3 comprises 13 residues. Per the germline V gene, CDR1 is LNHDA and CDR2 is SQIVND (reference sequence). Trimming removed 5 bases from V and 7 bases from J; junction bases left unmatched: 7. CDR3 sequence: CASSPTGTVGYTF. In DNA form, the CDR3 reads TGTGCCAGTAGTCCGACAGGGACTGTTGGCTACACCTTC.

The chain uses TRBV10-2 and TRBJ2-5; TRBD2 might be the D (6 bases). The CDR3 consists of 14 residues. In germline, CDR1 is WSHSY, CDR2 SAAADI. V shed 8 bases and J shed 5 bases, with 18 bases lying between them. The CDR3: CASGPRRGRETQYF. The DNA of the CDR3 is TGCGCCAGCGGGCCCAGGAGGGGAAGGGAGACCCAGTACTTC.

The V gene is TRBV10-2, the J gene TRBJ2-7; 8 nucleotides match TRBD1. V trimming: 4 bases; J trimming: 6 bases; junction bases outside the gene matches: 5. Germline V gene lookup returns CDR1 WSHSY and CDR2 SAAADI. This CDR3 is 13 amino acids long. The CDR3 sequence: CASSVDRGSEQYF. CDR3 DNA sequence: TGCGCCAGCAGTGTAGACAGGGGCTCCGAGCAGTACTTC.

This clone has only a few counts. The CDR3 reads CASSPSGGNQPQHF. The CDR3 nucleotides are TGTGCCAGCAGCCCATCAGGGGGAAATCAGCCCCAGCATTTT. The chain couples TRBV5-5 to TRBJ1-5, with 7 bases matching TRBD1. CDR3 length: 14 residues. V shed 4 bases, J shed 4 bases, and the junction held 5 bases outside the gene matches. CDR1 is SGHKS and CDR2 is YYEKEE in the germline V gene (reference sequence).

This clone was seen once. This chain links TRBV30 with TRBJ2-7; maybe TRBD1 (5 bases). Germline-derived CDR1 and CDR2 are GTSNPN and SVGIG (reference sequence). The CDR3 runs 14 residues. Trimming left V 5 bases short and J 4 bases short, with 18 bases between. CDR3 protein: CAWGPRRVVYEQYF. The DNA of the CDR3 is TGTGCCTGGGGGCCCCGCAGGGTTGTTTACGAGCAGTACTTC.

The chain uses TRBV7-2 and TRBJ2-2; the D gene is possibly TRBD1 (6 bases). The CDR3 is 16 amino acids. V was trimmed by 1 base and J by 6 bases, leaving 15 bases between them. Germline lookup yields CDR1 SGHTA and CDR2 FQGNSA. The CDR3 DNA is TGTGCCAGCAGCTTAGGAAAACACAGGGTCGCCGGGGAGCTGTTTTTT. Its translation: CASSLGKHRVAGELFF. Complete variable domain (other parts from reference TRBV7-2 and TRBJ2-2): GAGVSQSPSNKVTEKGKDVELRCDPISGHTALYWYRQSLGQGLEFLIYFQGNSAPDKSGLPSDRFSAERTGGSVSTLTIQRTQQEDSAVYLCASSLGKHRVAGELFFGEGSRLTVL.

This rearrangement joins TRBV28 to TRBJ2-2; perhaps TRBD2 as D (6 bases). The V gene's germline CDR1 is MDHEN and CDR2 SYDVKM. The CDR3 extends over 14 amino acids. The V and J ends lost 7 bases and 5 bases respectively, with 14 bases between them. Here the CDR3 reads CASKIGGRTGELFF. The CDR3 coding sequence is TGTGCCAGCAAAATCGGGGGTCGAACCGGGGAGCTGTTTTTT.

The genes are TRBV2 and TRBJ2-2, with 8 nucleotides matching TRBD1. The CDR3 has 16 residues. The junction had 8 bases not matched to a gene; V was cut back by 8 bases and J by 0 bases. Germline loops: CDR1 SNHLY, CDR2 FYNNEI. The CDR3 DNA reads as TGTGCCAGCTCATTAGAGGGACAGGCGAACACCGGGGAGCTGTTTTTT. Amino acid sequence: CASSLEGQANTGELFF.

The DNA for the CDR3 is TGTGCCAGCAGCACCCGGACTCTTGCCGGGGAGCTGTTTTTT. It specifies CASSTRTLAGELFF. The rearrangement joins TRBV9 to TRBJ2-2; maybe TRBD2 (5 bases). CDR1 and CDR2 (germline): SGDLS, YYNGEE. The CDR3 extends over 14 amino acids. V shed 4 bases and J shed 6 bases, with 13 bases lying between them.

This sequence joins TRBV18 and TRBJ2-7; D perhaps matches TRBD2 (6 bases). V lost 4 bases, J lost 4 bases, and 14 bases lay in between. The germline CDR1 and CDR2 sequences are KGHSH and LQKENI. The CDR3 is 14 amino acids. This CDR3 reads CASSRVADLYEQYF. The CDR3 DNA reads TGTGCCAGCTCACGGGTAGCGGACCTTTACGAGCAGTACTTC.

This rearrangement joins TRBV6-5 to TRBJ1-6; no clear D. V lost 2 bases to trimming and J lost 4 bases, with 12 bases between them. The CDR3 consists of 16 residues. CDR1 and CDR2 (germline): MNHEY, SVGAGI. CDR3 sequence reads: CASSYAQTTYNSPLHF. The CDR3 nucleotides read TGTGCCAGCAGTTACGCACAGACGACGTATAATTCACCCCTCCACTTT.

V is TRBV10-3 and J is TRBJ2-3, with unresolved D. Germline-derived CDR1 and CDR2 are ENHRY and SYGVKD. Trimming took off 0 bases at V and 10 bases at J, with 20 bases between the two ends. CDR3 length: 16 amino acids. The CDR3 nucleotides are TGTGCCATCAGTGAGTCAGGAGCCATCCCGTTAGGTGCGCAGTATTTT. Protein product: CAISESGAIPLGAQYF.